The subject of this entry is one T cell receptor (beta chain). The sample is drawn from a study of OX40 agonist ivuxolimab in advanced cancers. Study background: Patients received ivuxolimab, an intravenous treatment, every 2 weeks at 0.01 to 10 mg/kg.

The table came from immunoSEQ multiplex PCR; TCRdb's copy has only in-frame clones and leaves some out. The sample lists tens of thousands of clones, around 93% occurring once. Patients with a history of autoimmune disease or on systemic immunosuppression were excluded. CDR1 is MDHEN, CDR2 SYDVKM, per germline. This CDR3 has 15 amino acids. Between the trimmed V and J ends, which lost 6 bases and 4 bases, there was a span of 18 bases. This sequence joins TRBV28 and TRBJ1-2; D possibly corresponds to TRBD1 (6 bases). The specimen comprised CD4+ or CD8+ T cells sorted from blood, sampled in a trial of the OX40 agonist ivuxolimab. The receptor was isolated from an adult with an advanced solid tumor such as melanoma, head and neck, liver or kidney cancer. The CDR3 DNA reads as TGTGCCAGCAGAGACTGGACAGAGATATTCTATGGCTACACCTTC. It specifies CASRDWTEIFYGYTF.